This TCR beta chain is from a study of early T cells in non-severe SARS-CoV-2 infection. The wider study: Sequencing of bulk RNA from unsorted whole blood was done, without chain pairing.

Attachment of unique molecular identifiers to individual cDNA molecules was performed. TCRdb redid the calling of the 5' RACE reads with MiXCR, one entry per CDR3 protein. This table holds some 110,000 distinct CDR3 sequences, around 14% found once. On this clonotype itself: Its antigen is not known.

Overall study findings and caveats: The study's VDJdb matching favored anti-spike CD8 responses and missed private and CD4 specificities.

The CDR3 length is 13 residues. The germline gives CDR1 MNHNY, CDR2 SVGAGI (reference sequence). V lost 11 bases to trimming and J lost 6 bases, with 18 bases between them. Sequenced: whole blood. This clonotype was sampled from an adult who was a healthcare worker with PCR-confirmed SARS-CoV-2 infection or an uninfected control (not recorded which). This sequence joins TRBV6-6 and TRBJ2-3; D unresolved. CDR3 bases: TGTGCCGCAAAAGCGCCTACCGGCGATACGCAGTATTTT. This encodes CAAKAPTGDTQYF.